This T cell receptor beta chain was sequenced in a study of neurological immune-mediated disorders. Study-level results: The absence of any CDR3 amino acid sequence shared by expanded clones across subjects suggests that repertoires were private in all groups.

There are 13 residues in the CDR3. V was pared by 2 bases and J by 4 bases, with 8 bases between. The germline V gene encodes CDR1 KGHSH and CDR2 LQKENI. This clonotype was counted ten times or more. What it binds is unknown. Synthesis of cDNA used 5'RACE (with 10-nucleotide random UMIs). In TCRdb, the 5' RACE reads were re-called with MiXCR into one record per CDR3 protein. The sample lists fewer than 20,000 distinct CDR3 sequences; approximately 26% were seen once. The chain joins TRBV18 to TRBJ1-1; possible D gene TRBD1, 5 bases. The TCR originated in a man aged 50 to 59 with HTLV-1-associated myelopathy (HAM/TSP). Sequenced input: PBMCs. The CDR3 DNA reads as TGTGCCAGCTCACCAGAGAGGGGCACTGAAGCTTTCTTT. Its protein is CASSPERGTEAFF. The full variable domain, completed using reference TRBV18 and TRBJ1-1, is NAGVMQNPRHLVRRRGQEARLRCSPMKGHSHVYWYRQLPEEGLKFMVYLQKENIIDESGMPKERFSAEFPKEGPSILRIQQVVRGDSAAYFCASSPERGTEAFFGQGTRLTVV.